This TCR beta chain was sequenced during a study of blood T cells in healthy people across ages. At least ten counts were recorded for this clonotype. Antigen specificity is unknown. Study-wide results and limits: Per million T cells, TCR beta diversity dropped roughly linearly as age increased.

For the second PCR, which ran for about 7 to 11 cycles, a sample-barcoded 5' primer and a J-beta primer mix were used. Researchers report that a template-switch adaptor with 12 random nucleotides tagged each cDNA molecule. TCRdb ran MiXCR on the 5' RACE reads and lists one entry per CDR3 protein. The data contain 750,000 to 1,000,000 distinct CDR3 sequences, 25% to 35% of them singletons. This CDR3 is built from 15 residues. V lost 6 bases, J lost 7 bases, and 22 bases lay in between. The V gene's germline CDR1 is DFQATT and CDR2 SNEGSKA (reference sequence). In addition, the sample was reused for a study of T cells of mothers and their children. That source reports: Roughly 2.7 million TCR beta reads per child versus over 9 million per mother.

The sample consisted of blood. The sequence was obtained from a woman in her thirties or forties in good health. The rearrangement links TRBV20-1 to TRBJ2-4, with D possibly TRBD1 on 6 matching bases. In nucleotides, the CDR3 is TGCAGTGCCCCCCCCGAGGGCCCAAGGGGGAACATTCAGTACTTC. This translates into CSAPPEGPRGNIQYF.